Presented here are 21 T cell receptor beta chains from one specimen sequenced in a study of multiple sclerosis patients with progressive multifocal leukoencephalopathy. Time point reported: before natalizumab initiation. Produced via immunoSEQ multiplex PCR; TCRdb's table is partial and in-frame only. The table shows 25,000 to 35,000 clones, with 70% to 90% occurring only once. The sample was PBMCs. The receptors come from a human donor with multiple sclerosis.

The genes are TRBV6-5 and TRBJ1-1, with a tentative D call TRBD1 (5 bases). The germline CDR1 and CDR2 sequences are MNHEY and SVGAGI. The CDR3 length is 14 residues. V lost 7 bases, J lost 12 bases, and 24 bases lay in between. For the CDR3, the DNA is TGTGCCAGCAAAAAGAGGAACTGGGAGGGGTCGACTTTCTTT. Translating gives CASKKRNWEGSTFF.

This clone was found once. As DNA, the CDR3 is TGTGCCAGCAGTTTGGGCCGATCCAATGAGCAGTTCTTC. Its protein is CASSLGRSNEQFF. This sequence joins TRBV28 and TRBJ2-1, with no clear D. Germline CDR1 and CDR2: MDHEN and SYDVKM. The CDR3 totals 13 residues. Trimming stripped 3 bases from V and 6 bases from J, with 9 bases between. Complete variable domain (other parts from reference TRBV28 and TRBJ2-1): DVKVTQSSRYLVKRTGEKVFLECVQDMDHENMFWYRQDPGLGLRLIYFSYDVKMKEKGDIPEGYSVSREKKERFSLILESASTNQTSMYLCASSLGRSNEQFFGPGTRLTVL.

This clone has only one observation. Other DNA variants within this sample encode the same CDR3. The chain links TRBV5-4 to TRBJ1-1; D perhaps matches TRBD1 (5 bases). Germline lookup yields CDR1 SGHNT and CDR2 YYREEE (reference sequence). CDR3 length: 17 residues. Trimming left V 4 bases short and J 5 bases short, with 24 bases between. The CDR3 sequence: CASSTTGHLAGGTEAFF. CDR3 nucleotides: TGTGCCAGCAGCACCACAGGACATTTGGCGGGGGGGACTGAAGCTTTCTTT.

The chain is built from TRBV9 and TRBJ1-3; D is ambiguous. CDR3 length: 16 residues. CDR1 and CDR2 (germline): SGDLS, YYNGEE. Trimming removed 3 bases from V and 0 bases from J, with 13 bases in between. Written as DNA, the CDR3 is TGTGCCAGCAGCGCCCGGGGTTCGAGCTCTGGAAACACCATATATTTT. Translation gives CASSARGSSSGNTIYF.

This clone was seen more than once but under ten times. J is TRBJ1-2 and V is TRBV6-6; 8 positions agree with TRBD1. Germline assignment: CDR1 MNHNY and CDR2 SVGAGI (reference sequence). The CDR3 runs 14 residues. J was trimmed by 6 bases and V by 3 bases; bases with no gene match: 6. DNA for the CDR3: TGTGCCAGCAGTTATTCCACAGGGGGTAATGGCTACACCTTC. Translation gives CASSYSTGGNGYTF.

The CDR3 here is CASSFYLDPGGVGPANEKLFF. The CDR3 nucleotides are TGTGCCAGCAGTTTTTACCTGGACCCGGGGGGGGTCGGTCCAGCTAATGAAAAACTGTTTTTT. V and J are TRBV28 and TRBJ1-4; D possibly corresponds to TRBD1 (5 bases). The ends were cut back, 3 bases at V and 3 bases at J, with 29 bases in the middle. The CDR3 covers 21 residues. In germline, CDR1 is MDHEN, CDR2 SYDVKM.

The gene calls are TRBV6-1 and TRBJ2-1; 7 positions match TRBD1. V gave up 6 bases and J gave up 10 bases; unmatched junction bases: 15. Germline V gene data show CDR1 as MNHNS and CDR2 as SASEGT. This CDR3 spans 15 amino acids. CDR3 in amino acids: CASRLTGAYNEEQFF. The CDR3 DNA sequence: TGTGCCAGCAGGCTAACAGGGGCCTACAATGAAGAGCAGTTCTTC.

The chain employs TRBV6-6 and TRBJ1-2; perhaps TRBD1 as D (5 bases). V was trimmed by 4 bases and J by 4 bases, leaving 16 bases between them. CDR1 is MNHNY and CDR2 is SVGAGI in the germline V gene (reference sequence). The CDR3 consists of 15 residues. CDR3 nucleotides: TGTGCCAGCAGTTCTCAAGGGGAGATGGGCTATGGCTACACCTTC. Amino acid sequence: CASSSQGEMGYGYTF.

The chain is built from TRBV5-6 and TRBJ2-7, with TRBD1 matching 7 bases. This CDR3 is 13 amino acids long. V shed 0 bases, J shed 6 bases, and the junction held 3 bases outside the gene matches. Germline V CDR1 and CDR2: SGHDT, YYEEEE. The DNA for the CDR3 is TGTGCCAGCAGCTTGGACGACAGGGCCGAGCAGTACTTC. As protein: CASSLDDRAEQYF.

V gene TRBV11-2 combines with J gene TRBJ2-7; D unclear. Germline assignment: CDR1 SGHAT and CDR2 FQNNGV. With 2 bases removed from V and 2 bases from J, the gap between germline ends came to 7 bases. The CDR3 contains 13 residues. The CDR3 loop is CASSLFDAYEQYF. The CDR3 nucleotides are TGTGCCAGCAGCTTATTTGATGCCTACGAGCAGTACTTC.

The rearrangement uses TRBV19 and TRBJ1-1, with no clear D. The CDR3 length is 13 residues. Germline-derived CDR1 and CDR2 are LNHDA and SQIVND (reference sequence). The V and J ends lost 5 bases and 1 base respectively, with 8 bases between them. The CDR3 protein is CASSVGRNTEAFF. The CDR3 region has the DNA TGTGCCAGTAGTGTTGGTAGGAACACTGAAGCTTTCTTT.

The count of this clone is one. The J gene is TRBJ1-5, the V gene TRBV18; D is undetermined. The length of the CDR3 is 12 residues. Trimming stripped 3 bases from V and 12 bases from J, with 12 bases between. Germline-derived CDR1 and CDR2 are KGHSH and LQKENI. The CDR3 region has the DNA TGTGCCAGCTCACCCACGAGAGACGGCCAGCATTTT. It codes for CASSPTRDGQHF.

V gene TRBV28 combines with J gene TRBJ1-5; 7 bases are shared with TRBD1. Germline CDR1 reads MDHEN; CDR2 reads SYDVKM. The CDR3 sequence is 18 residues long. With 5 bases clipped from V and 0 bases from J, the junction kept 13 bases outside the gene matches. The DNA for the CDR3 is TGTGCCAGCAGTAGGCACCTCAGGGGGGCGGCTAGCAATCAGCCCCAGCATTTT. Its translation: CASSRHLRGAASNQPQHF.

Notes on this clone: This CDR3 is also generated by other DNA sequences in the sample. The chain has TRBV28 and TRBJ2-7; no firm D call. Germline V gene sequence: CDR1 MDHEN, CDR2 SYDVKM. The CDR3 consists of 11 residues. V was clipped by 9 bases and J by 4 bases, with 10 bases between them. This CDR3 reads CASTDVYEQYF. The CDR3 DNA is TGTGCCAGTACAGATGTATACGAGCAGTACTTC.

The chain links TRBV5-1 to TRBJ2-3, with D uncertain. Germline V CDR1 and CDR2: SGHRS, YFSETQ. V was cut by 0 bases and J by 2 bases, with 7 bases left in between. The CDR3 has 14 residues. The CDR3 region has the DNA TGCGCCAGCAGCTTGGCCGGTCCCACAGATACGCAGTATTTT. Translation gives CASSLAGPTDTQYF.

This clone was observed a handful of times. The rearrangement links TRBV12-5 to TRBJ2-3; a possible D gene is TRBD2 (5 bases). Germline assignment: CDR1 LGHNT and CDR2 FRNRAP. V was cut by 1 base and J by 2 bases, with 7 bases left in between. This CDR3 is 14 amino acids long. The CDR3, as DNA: TGTGCTAGTGGTTTGGGACTACCCACAGATACGCAGTATTTT. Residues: CASGLGLPTDTQYF.

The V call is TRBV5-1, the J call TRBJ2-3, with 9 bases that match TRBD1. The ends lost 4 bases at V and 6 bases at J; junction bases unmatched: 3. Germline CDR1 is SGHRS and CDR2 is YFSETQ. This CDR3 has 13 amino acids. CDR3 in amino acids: CASSDRGIDTQYF. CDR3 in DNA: TGCGCCAGCAGCGACAGGGGGATTGATACGCAGTATTTT.

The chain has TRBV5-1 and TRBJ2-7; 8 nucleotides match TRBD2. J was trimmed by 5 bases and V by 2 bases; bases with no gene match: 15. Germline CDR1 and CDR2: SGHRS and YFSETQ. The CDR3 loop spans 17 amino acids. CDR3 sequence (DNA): TGCGCCAGCAGCTTCAACGCTGGAGCGGGAGCCCAGGACGAGCAGTACTTC. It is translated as CASSFNAGAGAQDEQYF.

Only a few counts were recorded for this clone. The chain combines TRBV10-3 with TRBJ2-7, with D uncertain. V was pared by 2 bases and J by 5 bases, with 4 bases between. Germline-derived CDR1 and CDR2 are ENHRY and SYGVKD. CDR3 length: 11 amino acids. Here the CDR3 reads CAISEADEQYF. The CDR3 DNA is TGTGCCATCAGTGAGGCGGACGAGCAGTACTTC.

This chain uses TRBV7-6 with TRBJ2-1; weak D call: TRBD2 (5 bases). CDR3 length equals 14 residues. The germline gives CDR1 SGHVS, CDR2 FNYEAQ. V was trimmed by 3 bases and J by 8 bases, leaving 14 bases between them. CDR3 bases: TGTGCCAGCAGCTTGGGCAGCCGTAGCGATGAGCAGTTCTTC. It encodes CASSLGSRSDEQFF.

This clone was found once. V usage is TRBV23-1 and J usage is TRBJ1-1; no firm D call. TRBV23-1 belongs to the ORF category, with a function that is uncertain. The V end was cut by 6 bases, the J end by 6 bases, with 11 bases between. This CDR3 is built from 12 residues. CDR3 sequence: CASRGVGSEAFF. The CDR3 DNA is TGCGCCAGCAGGGGCGTAGGCTCTGAAGCTTTCTTT.